This T cell receptor beta chain was identified during a study of cytomegalovirus exposure and HLA in healthy donors. Use of 60 Vbeta and 13 Jbeta primers characterized the PCR. Sequenced by immunoSEQ multiplex PCR; TCRdb stores in-frame clones only, minus some. Of about 88,000 clones listed, about four fifths are singletons. On this clone itself: Its antigen is as yet unknown.

Findings and caveats of the study: An assumption of roughly uniform sequencing depth across donors underlay the presence/absence analyses. There were 150 to 200 TCR beta chains listed as cytomegalovirus-associated. Analysis was performed later, and it showed HLA-associated TCR beta chains to be more clonally expanded than equally common others. The authors judged a highly shared variant cluster likely a sequencing artifact.

This CDR3 contains 15 residues. Trimming cost V 4 bases and J 3 bases; bases outside gene matches: 9. Germline V gives CDR1 SGDLS, CDR2 YYNGEE. The source is a woman aged 40 to 50 in good health and CMV-seronegative. The chain uses TRBV9 and TRBJ1-2; TRBD1 matches 7 bases. The sample consisted of PBMCs. The CDR3 loop is CASSLNNRGDYGYTF. CDR3 bases: TGTGCCAGCAGCCTAAACAACAGGGGAGACTATGGCTACACCTTC.